This TCR beta chain was recovered during a study of shared clonotypes between healthy human individuals. General study findings and limits: Naive CD4 clonotypes were shared across a few donors at 4.5% to 6.5%.

Per germline, CDR1 WNHNN and CDR2 SYGVQD (reference sequence). The CDR3 spans 14 residues. The V and J ends lost 5 bases and 5 bases, in that order; junction bases with no gene match: 4. CD45RO-negative cells were positively selected for CCR7, leaving out terminally differentiated effector memory CD45RA+ cells. Nashville, Tennessee was home to all donors, each a Caucasian adult. Here immunoSEQ multiplex PCR was the method, and the copy in TCRdb shows in-frame clones only, minus some. This repertoire shows around 2,000,000 clones, about 95% found once; its top ten account for 0.85% to 1.2%. As concerns this clone: What it binds is not known.

Sequenced sample: naive CD8+ T cells sorted from blood. The clonotype comes from a man aged 18-30 years in good health. The gene calls are TRBV10-1 and TRBJ1-5; TRBD1 matches at 9 bases. The CDR3 region is CASSLGDRDQPQHF. The CDR3 nucleotides read TGCGCCAGCAGTCTAGGGGACAGGGATCAGCCCCAGCATTTT.